This is a list of T cell receptor beta chains from one sample in a study of cytomegalovirus exposure and HLA in healthy donors. The repertoire was sequenced with immunoSEQ multiplex PCR; TCRdb's copy has only in-frame clones and lacks some. This table has about 150,000 clones, about three quarters appearing once. Sequenced material: PBMCs. The origin of the receptors is a man aged 40-49 years in good health and CMV-seropositive. The CDR3 runs from the conserved cysteine through the conserved F or W. D genes are given only for firm matches. Not every row has a clone size; where given, it reads once, few, many or a size class.

J	length	V	D	size	DNA	CDR3
TRBJ2-1	15	TRBV10-1	TRBD2	NA	TGCGCCAGCAAGATGCGGGAGCGCTCCTACAATGAGCAGTTCTTC	CASKMRERSYNEQFF
TRBJ2-6	15	TRBV6-5	NA	NA	TGTGCTTCGGGCCGTCGGGGTACTGGGGCCAACGTCCTGACTTTC	CASGRRGTGANVLTF
TRBJ2-2	12	TRBV6-5	NA	NA	TGTGCCAGCAGTTCCAACAGCGGGGAGCTGTTTTTT	CASSSNSGELFF
TRBJ2-2	16	TRBV5-5	TRBD2	NA	TGTGCCAGCAGCTTGGACAGCGGGGCGAACACCGGGGAGCTGTTTTTT	CASSLDSGANTGELFF
TRBJ1-5	13	TRBV11-2	NA	few	TGTGCCAGCAGCTTATCCCTCGATCAGCCCCAGCATTTT	CASSLSLDQPQHF
TRBJ2-5	15	TRBV30	TRBD2	NA	TGTGCCTGGACCCCGGGGGGGTCCGACCAAGAGACCCAGTACTTC	CAWTPGGSDQETQYF
TRBJ2-1	15	TRBV27	TRBD2	NA	TGTGCCAGCAAAGCGGGAGGGCCACGTCACAATGAGCAGTTCTTC	CASKAGGPRHNEQFF
TRBJ2-7	15	TRBV27	NA	NA	TGTGCCAGCAGTCTTCAATCGACAGGCTCCTACGAGCAGTACTTC	CASSLQSTGSYEQYF
TRBJ2-1	18	TRBV21-1	NA	NA	TGTGCCAGCAGCCCCCACCTGGGCCTAGCGGGAGAAGACAATGAGCAGTTCTTC	CASSPHLGLAGEDNEQFF
TRBJ1-2	12	TRBV2	NA	many	TGTGCCAGCATGCCAGGGGACTATGGCTACACCTTC	CASMPGDYGYTF
TRBJ2-7	16	TRBV21-1	NA	few	TGTGCCAGCAGCAAATATATGGTAGCGAGCTCCTACGAGCAGTACTTC	CASSKYMVASSYEQYF
TRBJ1-4	16	TRBV14	NA	NA	TGTGCCAGCAGCCTTCAAGGGGGTGGCGAGGTTTTGAAACTGTTTTTT	CASSLQGGGEVLKLFF
TRBJ2-1	12	TRBV29-1	NA	NA	TGCAGCGGGAGAGAATACTACAATGAGCAGTTCTTC	CSGREYYNEQFF
TRBJ1-1	14	TRBV28	NA	NA	TGTGCCAGCAACTATCCAGGGATGAACACTGAAGCTTTCTTT	CASNYPGMNTEAFF
TRBJ1-5	14	TRBV6-5	NA	NA	TGTGCCAGCAGTTACAAGGCGGGAAATCAGCCCCAGCATTTT	CASSYKAGNQPQHF
TRBJ2-7	13	TRBV5-1	NA	NA	TGCGCCAGCAGCATAGGACAGAGATACGAGCAGTACTTC	CASSIGQRYEQYF
TRBJ1-5	15	TRBV6-5	NA	few	TGTGCCAGCAGTTACACCGGAGATAGCAATCAGCCCCAGCATTTT	CASSYTGDSNQPQHF
TRBJ1-4	15	TRBV7-8	NA	NA	TGTGCCAGCAGCTTAGCCGTACAGCCTAATGAAAAACTGTTTTTT	CASSLAVQPNEKLFF
TRBJ1-3	15	TRBV6-1	NA	NA	TGTTCCAGCAGTGTAGAAGCAGGGTCTGGAAACACCATATATTTT	CSSSVEAGSGNTIYF
TRBJ1-2	13	TRBV28	NA	NA	TGTGCCAGCATAGCAGGGGCAAACTATGGCTACACCTTC	CASIAGANYGYTF
TRBJ2-2	13	TRBV28	NA	NA	TGTGCCTGCCCAGGGTATAACACCGGGGAGCTGTTTTTT	CACPGYNTGELFF
TRBJ2-3	16	TRBV9	TRBD2	NA	TGTGCCAGCAGCGTAGCCCCGACTAGCGGCACAGATACGCAGTATTTT	CASSVAPTSGTDTQYF
TRBJ2-7	12	TRBV27	NA	NA	TGTGCCACTAAGGACAGCTCCTACGAGCAGTACTTC	CATKDSSYEQYF
TRBJ2-7	15	TRBV10-3	NA	NA	TGTGCCATCAGTCAAGGGACGGAGGGACCCTACGAGCAGTACTTC	CAISQGTEGPYEQYF
TRBJ1-5	13	TRBV28	TRBD1	NA	TGTGCCAGCACCGGACAGGTAGTTGGGCCCCAGCATTTT	CASTGQVVGPQHF
TRBJ2-2	20	TRBV4-1	TRBD1	NA	TGCGCCAGCAGCCAAGGTTTCCCCCTCGACAGGGGAAAAGGGACCGGGGAGCTGTTTTTT	CASSQGFPLDRGKGTGELFF
TRBJ2-1	15	TRBV7-2	TRBD2	NA	TGTGCCAGCAGAAAGACTAGCGGCCCCTACAATGAGCAGTTCTTC	CASRKTSGPYNEQFF
TRBJ2-2	19	TRBV10-3	NA	NA	TGTGCCATCAGACCTCATCCTAGGGGCCACGGAGAAGCGGGCGGGGAGCTGTTTTTT	CAIRPHPRGHGEAGGELFF
TRBJ2-5	15	TRBV18	NA	NA	TGTGCCAGCCGCGAAACGTTCCCGAGGGGGGAGACCCAGTACTTC	CASRETFPRGETQYF
TRBJ2-2	13	TRBV28	NA	NA	TGTGCCAGCGGTTGGAGCGACACCGGGGAGCTGTTTTTT	CASGWSDTGELFF
TRBJ2-2	16	TRBV7-9	TRBD1	NA	TGTTCCAGTCCAGGGACAGGGGGCTCGAACACCGGGGAGCTGTTTTTT	CSSPGTGGSNTGELFF
TRBJ1-1	14	TRBV27	NA	NA	TGTGCCAGCAGGGAGAGGCCGGTGAACACTGAAGCTTTCTTT	CASRERPVNTEAFF
TRBJ2-5	16	TRBV19	TRBD2	NA	TGTGCCAGTAGTCCAAATCGGGGCGGGGGACGGGAGACCCAGTACTTC	CASSPNRGGGRETQYF
TRBJ2-3	14	TRBV7-3	NA	NA	TGTGCCAGCAGCTTAGCCGGGAACACAGATACGCAGTATTTT	CASSLAGNTDTQYF
TRBJ2-3	17	TRBV5-5	TRBD1	NA	TGTGCCAGCATCTCGGTGGGACAGGGCCTTAGCACAGATACGCAGTATTTT	CASISVGQGLSTDTQYF
TRBJ1-5	15	TRBV28	TRBD1	NA	TGTGCCAGCAGGCAGACAGGGACAAGCAATCAGCCCCAGCATTTT	CASRQTGTSNQPQHF
TRBJ2-1	14	TRBV7-9	TRBD1	NA	TGTGCCAGCAGCTCCTCCCGGACAGGGGATGAGCAGTTCTTC	CASSSSRTGDEQFF
TRBJ1-6	16	TRBV5-1	TRBD1	NA	TGCGCCAGCAGCGAAGGGACAGGGGGCTATAATTCCCCCCTCCACTTT	CASSEGTGGYNSPLHF
TRBJ2-7	12	TRBV10-3	TRBD1	NA	TGTGCCATCAAGGGGGACAGTTTAGAGCAGTACTTC	CAIKGDSLEQYF
TRBJ1-2	12	TRBV28	NA	NA	TGTGCCAGCAGTTTAGTCCAGAAGGGCTACACCTTC	CASSLVQKGYTF
TRBJ1-4	12	TRBV30	NA	NA	TGTGCCTGGAGTGTCGGGGGGGAAAAACTGTTTTTT	CAWSVGGEKLFF
TRBJ2-7	14	TRBV7-8	NA	NA	TGTGCCAGCAGCTTCCGGCGGAACTCCTACGAGCAGTACTTC	CASSFRRNSYEQYF
TRBJ1-4	14	TRBV27	TRBD1	few	TGTGCCAGCAGCTTACAGGGGAGTGTCGAAAAACTGTTTTTT	CASSLQGSVEKLFF
TRBJ1-1	13	TRBV9	NA	few	TGTGCCAGCAGTCAGGGGTCGAACACTGAAGCTTTCTTT	CASSQGSNTEAFF
TRBJ1-5	18	TRBV18	TRBD1	NA	TGTGCCAGCTCACCCGTAACAAGGACAGGGGGAGGCAATCAGCCCCAGCATTTT	CASSPVTRTGGGNQPQHF
TRBJ2-7	15	TRBV10-3	TRBD2	NA	TGTGCCTCCCTTGTTTCTCTAGCGGGAACCCACGAGCAGTACTTC	CASLVSLAGTHEQYF
TRBJ2-1	15	TRBV7-9	TRBD1	NA	TGTGCCAGCAGCTTAGAGACAGGGTGGGGGAATGAGCAGTTCTTC	CASSLETGWGNEQFF
TRBJ2-1	15	TRBV4-1	TRBD2	once	TGCGCCAGCAGCCAGGGGCGGGAGTATTTCAATGAGCAGTTCTTC	CASSQGREYFNEQFF
TRBJ1-3	18	TRBV18	NA	NA	TGTGCCAGCTCATCTAATTCGGCCAGAGGCCACTCTGGAAACACCATATATTTT	CASSSNSARGHSGNTIYF
TRBJ2-3	15	TRBV6-1	TRBD1	NA	TGTGCCACGACCAGAGGTAGGGGGCATGCAGATACGCAGTATTTT	CATTRGRGHADTQYF
TRBJ1-5	15	TRBV7-2	TRBD1	NA	TGTGCCAGCAGCTTAGGGACAGGGAACAATCAGCCCCAGCATTTT	CASSLGTGNNQPQHF
TRBJ1-1	15	TRBV19	NA	NA	TGTGCCAGTAGTATAGAGGCGGTAATGAACACTGAAGCTTTCTTT	CASSIEAVMNTEAFF
TRBJ2-1	15	TRBV6-1	NA	NA	TGTGCCAGCAGTGTCTCCGTGCAGGACTACAATGAGCAGTTCTTC	CASSVSVQDYNEQFF
TRBJ2-5	17	TRBV14	NA	NA	TGTGCCAGCAGCCATAGCCAGGGGCGGACTGGGAGAGAGACCCAGTACTTC	CASSHSQGRTGRETQYF
TRBJ2-7	13	TRBV11-1	NA	NA	TGTGCCAGCAGCTTTGAACAGGGCTACGAGCAGTACTTC	CASSFEQGYEQYF
TRBJ1-1	15	TRBV5-1	NA	once	TGCGCCAGCAGCTCGGACGGGGGGGCGAGCACTGAAGCTTTCTTT	CASSSDGGASTEAFF
TRBJ2-2	14	TRBV5-1	NA	NA	TGCGCCAGCAGCTTATCAGACTGGACCGGGGAGCTGTTTTTT	CASSLSDWTGELFF
TRBJ2-3	14	TRBV30	NA	NA	TGTGCCTGGAGTCTTGGCGGGAGCACAGATACGCAGTATTTT	CAWSLGGSTDTQYF
TRBJ2-3	13	TRBV29-1	NA	NA	TGCAGCGTTGAATGGCAGGTCACAGATACGCAGTATTTT	CSVEWQVTDTQYF